The 25 T cell receptor beta chains given below trace back to one sample, sequenced in a study of blood T cell repertoires in COVID-19. Libraries were prepared by immunoSEQ multiplex PCR; TCRdb keeps only in-frame clonotypes and omits some of them. Here the sample spans 150,000 or so clones, 75% to 90% being singletons. The sequenced sample consisted of peripheral blood. These receptor sequences come from a man aged 55-75 years with acute or convalescent COVID-19.

A few counts support this clone. The genes are TRBV6-6 and TRBJ1-5, with a tentative D call TRBD1 (5 bases). Germline V gene data show CDR1 as MNHNY and CDR2 as SVGAGI (reference sequence). This CDR3 spans 13 amino acids. Trimming pared 6 bases from V and 10 bases from J, leaving 16 bases between. The CDR3 protein is CASRGELRDPQHF. Here the CDR3 DNA reads TGTGCCAGCAGGGGGGAACTGCGGGATCCCCAGCATTTT.

This chain joins TRBV5-1 and TRBJ1-6; D is uncertain. Deletions cut 4 bases from V and 0 bases from J, with 8 bases between. Germline assignment: CDR1 SGHRS and CDR2 YFSETQ. This CDR3 region has 15 residues. CDR3 bases: TGCGCCAGCAGCCCCGAGAGCTCCTATAATTCACCCCTCCACTTT. Protein sequence: CASSPESSYNSPLHF.

V gene TRBV14 combines with J gene TRBJ1-1; D call uncertain. CDR3 length: 16 residues. Trimming took off 1 base at V and 4 bases at J, with 16 bases between the two ends. Germline V gene lookup returns CDR1 SGHDN and CDR2 FVKESK. The CDR3 spells CASSQGAAGIGTEAFF. The CDR3 DNA is TGTGCCAGCAGCCAAGGGGCAGCTGGTATAGGCACTGAAGCTTTCTTT.

V usage is TRBV6-1 and J usage is TRBJ2-7; unclear D gene. The V end lost 1 base, the J end lost 4 bases, and 11 bases lay between the germline ends. CDR3 length: 14 residues. Germline CDR1 and CDR2: MNHNS and SASEGT. The CDR3 DNA sequence: TGTGCCAGCAGTGAAGACATCAGATCTTACGAGCAGTACTTC. This codes for CASSEDIRSYEQYF.

The chain joins TRBV4-2 to TRBJ1-4; TRBD1 matches at 8 bases. CDR1 LGHNA and CDR2 YNFKEQ come from the germline V gene. This CDR3 has 15 residues. J lost 8 bases, V lost 1 base, and 6 bases had no gene match. CDR3 DNA: TGTGCCAGCAGCCAAGGGACAGGGCTAGGGGAAAAACTGTTTTTT. This sequence encodes CASSQGTGLGEKLFF.

The chain links TRBV7-2 to TRBJ2-3; 10 bases line up with TRBD2. Germline V gene data show CDR1 as SGHTA and CDR2 as FQGNSA. There are 15 residues in the CDR3. Losses at the gene ends were 4 bases for V and 4 bases for J; bases not matched to a gene: 5. The CDR3 nucleotides read TGTGCCAGCAGCTCAACTAGCGGGGCGGCAGATACGCAGTATTTT. Protein product: CASSSTSGAADTQYF.

The chain uses TRBV7-2 and TRBJ2-5, with 7 bases aligning to TRBD1. Trimming cost V 0 bases and J 9 bases; bases outside gene matches: 1. This CDR3 has 12 residues. The V gene's germline CDR1 is SGHTA and CDR2 FQGNSA. CDR3 sequence: CASSLATGPQYF. CDR3 DNA: TGTGCCAGCAGCTTAGCGACAGGGCCCCAGTACTTC.

This clone was seen only a few times. The gene calls are TRBV20-1 and TRBJ1-3; D unclear. The CDR3 runs to 11 residues. Germline V lookup: CDR1 DFQATT, CDR2 SNEGSKA (reference sequence). V was shortened by 3 bases and J by 8 bases, with 8 bases between the two germline ends. The CDR3 region has the DNA TGCAGTGCTAGGTTTGCGGACACCATATATTTT. Amino acids: CSARFADTIYF.

The chain uses TRBV4-2 and TRBJ1-4, with D possibly matching TRBD1 (5 bases). The germline V and J ends were trimmed by 1 base and 2 bases, with 8 bases remaining between them. There are 15 residues in the CDR3. CDR1 is LGHNA, CDR2 YNFKEQ, per germline. The CDR3 protein is CASSQVGATNEKLFF. The DNA for the CDR3 is TGTGCCAGCAGCCAAGTAGGGGCGACTAATGAAAAACTGTTTTTT.

This chain joins TRBV2 and TRBJ1-5; 8 bases match TRBD1. The CDR3 length is 14 residues. Germline values: CDR1 SNHLY, CDR2 FYNNEI. The J segment lost 5 bases and the V segment lost 6 bases, leaving 6 bases of the junction unmatched. The DNA of the CDR3 is TGTGCCAGCAGCTCGGGGACAGGTTATCAGCCCCAGCATTTT. Its protein is CASSSGTGYQPQHF.

The V and J genes are TRBV11-2 and TRBJ1-1, with D possibly TRBD1 on 5 matching bases. V lost 4 bases and J lost 8, with 14 bases in between. The CDR3 contains 13 residues. Germline loops: CDR1 SGHAT, CDR2 FQNNGV. The CDR3 region has the DNA TGTGCCAGCAGCTCGATAGCGGGACGGGAAGCTTTCTTT. Protein: CASSSIAGREAFF. The entire variable domain, with the rest obtained from reference TRBV11-2 and TRBJ1-1, is as follows: EAGVAQSPRYKIIEKRQSVAFWCNPISGHATLYWYQQILGQGPKLLIQFQNNGVVDDSQLPKDRFSAERLKGVDSTLKIQPAKLEDSAVYLCASSSIAGREAFFGQGTRLTVV.

CDR3 DNA sequence: TGCGCCAGCAGCTTGGCTGGGGGCGACACCGGGGAGCTGTTTTTT. It encodes CASSLAGGDTGELFF. The chain employs TRBV5-1 and TRBJ2-2; D may be TRBD1 (6 bases). Trimming removed 0 bases at V and 3 bases at J, with 9 bases between. Germline V gene sequence: CDR1 SGHRS, CDR2 YFSETQ. This CDR3 comprises 15 residues.

On this clone itself: The sample has other DNA sequences that encode this CDR3 too. The chain combines TRBV9 with TRBJ1-3; D remains unclear. CDR3 size: 14 residues. Germline V gene lookup returns CDR1 SGDLS and CDR2 YYNGEE. V shed 6 bases and J shed 0 bases, with 10 bases lying between them. CDR3 protein: CASTPRSSGNTIYF. DNA for the CDR3: TGTGCCAGCACGCCCAGATCCTCTGGAAACACCATATATTTT. Full variable domain (remainder filled in from reference TRBV9 and TRBJ1-3): DSGVTQTPKHLITATGQRVTLRCSPRSGDLSVYWYQQSLDQGLQFLIQYYNGEERAKGNILERFSAQQFPDLHSELNLSSLELGDSALYFCASTPRSSGNTIYFGEGSWLTVV.

The chain couples TRBV30 to TRBJ1-2; a weak D match, TRBD1 (5 bases). The ends were cut back, 2 bases at V and 0 bases at J, with 10 bases in the middle. This CDR3 contains 14 residues. CDR1 and CDR2 from the germline V gene are GTSNPN and SVGIG (reference sequence). CDR3 nucleotides: TGTGCCTGGAGTACATGGGACTCTAACTATGGCTACACCTTC. This gives the protein CAWSTWDSNYGYTF.

The sample holds one count of this clone. CDR3: CASSPGTSGANEQFF. The CDR3 nucleotides read TGTGCCAGCAGTCCCGGGACTAGCGGGGCCAATGAGCAGTTCTTC. This chain links TRBV6-5 with TRBJ2-1; 13 bases match TRBD2. Trimming removed 5 bases from V and 6 bases from J; junction bases left unmatched: 4. The V gene's germline CDR1 is MNHEY and CDR2 SVGAGI. The CDR3 sequence is 15 residues long.

The genes are TRBV3-1 (or the pseudogene TRBV3-2) and TRBJ1-5, with D possibly matching TRBD1 (5 bases). This CDR3 region has 15 residues. Germline CDR1 LGHDT, CDR2 YNNKEL (reference sequence). Trimming pared 1 base from V and 4 bases from J, leaving 11 bases between. The DNA of the CDR3 is TGTGCCAGCAGCCAAGGGCCGGGGGTGAATCAGCCCCAGCATTTT. Its translation: CASSQGPGVNQPQHF.

The V call is TRBV5-4, the J call TRBJ2-2, with 7 bases that match TRBD1. Germline CDR1 is SGHNT and CDR2 is YYREEE (reference sequence). The CDR3 covers 15 residues. V dropped 4 bases and J dropped 2; count of bases not matched to a gene: 5. The chain's CDR3 is CASSMGQTNTGELFF. DNA of the CDR3: TGTGCCAGCAGCATGGGACAGACAAACACCGGGGAGCTGTTTTTT.

Here the CDR3 reads CASRRSLAENIQYF. CDR3 bases: TGTGCCAGCAGAAGGTCTTTAGCGGAAAACATTCAGTACTTC. The chain is built from TRBV6-6 and TRBJ2-4; a possible D gene is TRBD2 (6 bases). The CDR3 length is 14 residues. Germline V gives CDR1 MNHNY, CDR2 SVGAGI (reference sequence). V shed 6 bases and J shed 5 bases, with 14 bases lying between them.

The chain joins TRBV6-5 to TRBJ1-1, with TRBD1 as a possible D gene (6 bases). V was pared by 2 bases and J by 6 bases, with 13 bases between. Germline CDR1 and CDR2: MNHEY and SVGAGI. The CDR3 has 14 residues. The CDR3 here is CASSYDTGSPEAFF. The CDR3 DNA is TGTGCCAGCAGTTACGATACAGGGAGCCCTGAAGCTTTCTTT.

The V gene is TRBV19, the J gene TRBJ1-2; TRBD1 agrees at 12 bases. The germline V gene encodes CDR1 LNHDA and CDR2 SQIVND (reference sequence). V dropped 6 bases and J dropped 7; count of bases not matched to a gene: 3. The CDR3 runs 13 residues. In DNA, the CDR3 is TGTGCCAGTAGGGGGACAGGGGGCTTTGGCTACACCTTC. This translates into CASRGTGGFGYTF.

The J gene is TRBJ2-5, the V gene TRBV2, with 8 bases fitting TRBD1. Germline assignment: CDR1 SNHLY and CDR2 FYNNEI. V was clipped by 7 bases and J by 2 bases; unmatched bases: 30. The CDR3 is 22 amino acids. Here the CDR3 reads CASTDLRQGAFYLRRIQETQYF. CDR3 nucleotide sequence: TGTGCCAGCACCGACCTTCGTCAGGGGGCCTTTTATCTGAGACGCATACAAGAGACCCAGTACTTC.

This clone was detected only a few times. The gene calls are TRBV24-1 and TRBJ2-3; 10 bases fit TRBD1. Germline V gene sequence: CDR1 KGHDR, CDR2 SFDVKD. Trimming cost V 5 bases and J 6 bases; bases outside gene matches: 7. The CDR3 runs to 15 residues. This chain's CDR3 is CATSVRGTGDDTQYF. Here the CDR3 DNA reads TGTGCCACCAGTGTCAGGGGGACAGGGGACGATACGCAGTATTTT.

V is TRBV6-5 and J is TRBJ1-5; D gene uncertain. Germline V lookup: CDR1 MNHEY, CDR2 SVGAGI. CDR3 length equals 13 residues. V lost 6 bases, J lost 5 bases, and 11 bases lay in between. DNA for the CDR3: TGTGCCAGCAGCCCGGAGAGATATCAGCCCCAGCATTTT. Its translation: CASSPERYQPQHF.

V and J are TRBV30 and TRBJ1-2; D remains ambiguous. Trimming removed 5 bases from V and 6 bases from J, with 13 bases in between. CDR3 size: 12 residues. Per germline, CDR1 GTSNPN and CDR2 SVGIG (reference sequence). The CDR3 spells CAWRIPPDGYTF. The CDR3 DNA reads TGTGCCTGGCGTATCCCTCCGGATGGCTACACCTTC.

Details on this clone: A read error may produce the germline difference seen at one junction end. J is TRBJ1-2 and V is TRBV6-5; possibly TRBD1 for D (5 bases). CDR1 and CDR2 from the germline V gene are MNHEY and SVGAGI. CDR3 length: 15 amino acids. The CDR3 DNA follows: TGTGCCAGCAGCTACTCTGGGGCCCTTAACTATGGCTACACCTTC. Its protein product is CASSYSGALNYGYTF.